Shown below are 27 T cell receptor beta chains from a single sample sequenced in a study of a mutant IDH1 vaccine in newly diagnosed glioma. The time point denotes: week 35, safety follow-up. The investigators gave 300 ug of mutant IDH1 20-mer peptide in each vaccine dose, together with topical imiquimod. These receptors have no known antigen. Sequencing used immunoSEQ multiplex PCR; TCRdb keeps in-frame clones, though not all of them. The table includes around 45,000 clones, around nine tenths detected once. Sample: PBMCs, taken from a glioma patient whose treatment included an IDH1 peptide vaccine. The receptor source for this set is a woman in her 40s with glioma.

The chain employs TRBV6-5 and TRBJ2-3, with D perhaps matching TRBD1 (7 bases). The CDR3 extends over 15 amino acids. The germline V gene encodes CDR1 MNHEY and CDR2 SVGAGI. Deletions cut 2 bases from V and 5 bases from J, with 14 bases between. CDR3 nucleotide sequence: TGTGCCAGCAGTTACCAGGGGGGCAAGGGAGATACGCAGTATTTT. Encoded protein: CASSYQGGKGDTQYF.

About this clone: Germline and junction disagree at one end, which may indicate a read error. The rearrangement links TRBV6-4 to TRBJ1-1; a possible D gene is TRBD1 (5 bases). The CDR3 totals 11 residues. Germline lookup yields CDR1 MRHNA and CDR2 SNTAGT. DNA of the CDR3: TGTGCCAGCAGTGACGGCAGGGCAGCAATCTTT. Its translation: CASSDGRAAIF.

The chain uses TRBV20-1 and TRBJ2-7; tentatively, D is TRBD2 (5 bases). CDR3 length: 11 amino acids. Germline V gives CDR1 DFQATT, CDR2 SNEGSKA (reference sequence). The V end was cut by 3 bases, the J end by 6 bases, with 9 bases between. This chain's CDR3 is CSARRESEQYF. The CDR3 bases are TGCAGTGCTAGGAGGGAGTCCGAGCAGTACTTC.

The V and J genes are TRBV5-1 and TRBJ2-7; D might be TRBD1 or TRBD2, each matching 5 bases. V was trimmed by 4 bases and J by 0 bases, leaving 14 bases between them. There are 15 residues in the CDR3. Germline loops: CDR1 SGHRS, CDR2 YFSETQ. CDR3 protein: CASSPGAGASYEQYF. As DNA, the CDR3 is TGCGCCAGCAGCCCCGGGGCGGGCGCCTCCTACGAGCAGTACTTC.

The sample holds one count of this clone. The V gene is TRBV30, the J gene TRBJ1-4, with 8 bases lining up with TRBD1. V gave up 3 bases and J gave up 4 bases; unmatched junction bases: 4. Germline CDR1 GTSNPN, CDR2 SVGIG (reference sequence). The CDR3 totals 14 residues. CDR3 in DNA: TGTGCCTGGAGCCGGGACAGGAGTAATGAAAAACTGTTTTTT. Amino acids: CAWSRDRSNEKLFF.

The V call is TRBV19, the J call TRBJ2-7; 16 bases are shared with TRBD2. CDR1 is LNHDA and CDR2 is SQIVND in the germline V gene (reference sequence). The CDR3 spans 15 residues. The V segment lost 6 bases and the J segment 6 bases; nucleotides outside the gene matches: 5. The CDR3 coding sequence is TGTGCCAGTAGCGCCGGGACTAGCGGGAGGGGCGAGCAGTACTTC. It yields the protein CASSAGTSGRGEQYF.

J is TRBJ2-3 and V is TRBV5-1; the match to TRBD2 covers 13 bases. The junction had 3 bases not matched to a gene; V was cut back by 5 bases and J by 0 bases. CDR1 and CDR2 (germline): SGHRS, YFSETQ. The CDR3 sequence is 16 residues long. CDR3 loop: CASRGLAGTSTDTQYF. The CDR3 DNA reads as TGCGCCAGCAGGGGACTAGCGGGAACTAGCACAGATACGCAGTATTTT.

This CDR3 is CATRTGGTFYGYTF. The CDR3 nucleotides read TGTGCCACCAGGACAGGGGGCACATTCTATGGCTACACCTTC. This chain links TRBV19 with TRBJ1-2, with 11 nucleotides matching TRBD1. This CDR3 region has 14 residues. CDR1 LNHDA and CDR2 SQIVND come from the germline V gene (reference sequence). V trimming: 10 bases; J trimming: 4 bases; junction bases outside the gene matches: 8.

The chain carries TRBV28 and TRBJ2-3; 10 nucleotides line up with TRBD2. The CDR3 runs to 16 residues. V lost 7 bases and J lost 5; bases outside the gene matches: 12. Looked up from germline, CDR1 is MDHEN and CDR2 is SYDVKM. The CDR3 DNA follows: TGTGCCAGCACCGCATTAGCGGGAGGAAACCAAGATACGCAGTATTTT. This encodes CASTALAGGNQDTQYF.

This clone was detected once. The chain joins TRBV5-1 to TRBJ2-6; 7 bases agree with TRBD1. V shed 0 bases and J 1 base; nucleotides not matched to a gene: 7. The CDR3 loop spans 18 amino acids. The V gene's germline CDR1 is SGHRS and CDR2 YFSETQ. The CDR3 sequence: CASSLGQGMGSGANVLTF. The CDR3 coding sequence is TGCGCCAGCAGCTTGGGACAGGGAATGGGGTCTGGGGCCAACGTCCTGACTTTC.

This clone showed up just a few times. The CDR3 sequence is CSVEQGPMNTEAFF. The CDR3 DNA reads as TGCAGCGTTGAACAGGGACCTATGAACACTGAAGCTTTCTTT. The rearrangement joins TRBV29-1 to TRBJ1-1; tentatively, D is TRBD1 (5 bases). V was pared by 2 bases and J by 0 bases, with 10 bases between. The CDR3 runs to 14 residues. Germline V CDR1 and CDR2: SQVTM, ANQGSEA.

The CDR3 DNA sequence: TGTGCCAGCAGCCCAGGGGGATCACCCCTCCACTTT. The encoded protein is CASSPGGSPLHF. The V and J genes are TRBV13 and TRBJ1-6; 7 positions match TRBD1. CDR3 length: 12 amino acids. The germline V gene has CDR1 PRHDT and CDR2 FYEKMQ (reference sequence). V shed 5 bases, J shed 10 bases, and the junction held 2 bases outside the gene matches.

The gene calls are TRBV4-3 and TRBJ1-1; D call uncertain. Germline assignment: CDR1 LGHNA and CDR2 YSLEER. The CDR3 spans 15 residues. Trimming removed 3 bases from V and 1 base from J, with 12 bases in between. CDR3 region: CASSHYQTGNTEAFF. The CDR3 coding sequence is TGCGCCAGCAGCCATTATCAGACGGGGAACACTGAAGCTTTCTTT.

The chain uses TRBV7-2 and TRBJ1-5; 7 nucleotides align to TRBD1. Germline CDR1 and CDR2: SGHTA and FQGNSA. This CDR3 region has 15 residues. The V segment lost 5 bases and the J segment 0 bases; nucleotides outside the gene matches: 4. The CDR3 nucleotides read TGTGCCAGCAGCCGAGGGGGCTATAGCAATCAGCCCCAGCATTTT. Amino acid sequence: CASSRGGYSNQPQHF.

The chain combines TRBV2 with TRBJ2-3; D is possibly TRBD2 (5 bases). Deletions cut 3 bases from V and 8 bases from J, with 15 bases between. Germline values: CDR1 SNHLY, CDR2 FYNNEI. CDR3 length: 14 amino acids. The CDR3 here is CASSDVGMAFTQYF. The CDR3 coding sequence is TGTGCCAGCAGTGACGTCGGGATGGCATTTACGCAGTATTTT. The full variable domain, in which reference TRBV2 and TRBJ2-3 provide the parts outside the CDR3, is EPEVTQTPSHQVTQMGQEVILRCVPISNHLYFYWYRQILGQKVEFLVSFYNNEISEKSEIFDDQFSVERPDGSNFTLKIRSTKLEDSAMYFCASSDVGMAFTQYFGPGTRLTVL.

The genes are TRBV10-1 and TRBJ2-3, with 7 bases lining up with TRBD1. V dropped 3 bases and J dropped 4; count of bases not matched to a gene: 7. The germline gives CDR1 WNHNN, CDR2 SYGVQD (reference sequence). The CDR3 runs 15 residues. The CDR3 nucleotides are TGCGCCAGCAGTGATTCAGGGGGATGGTCAGATACGCAGTATTTT. Residues: CASSDSGGWSDTQYF.

This clone is a singleton in its sample. This chain links TRBV5-1 with TRBJ2-2, with D possibly being TRBD1 (6 bases). Germline CDR1 SGHRS, CDR2 YFSETQ. The CDR3 sequence is 14 residues long. Between the trimmed V and J ends, which lost 4 bases and 4 bases, there was a span of 11 bases. The CDR3 protein is CASSTGSGTGELFF. The CDR3 DNA sequence: TGCGCCAGCAGCACAGGGTCCGGCACCGGGGAGCTGTTTTTT. The full variable domain, with the rest looked up from reference TRBV5-1 and TRBJ2-2, is KAGVTQTPRYLIKTRGQQVTLSCSPISGHRSVSWYQQTPGQGLQFLFEYFSETQRNKGNFPGRFSGRQFSNSRSEMNVSTLELGDSALYLCASSTGSGTGELFFGEGSRLTVL.

CDR3 sequence (DNA): TGTGCCAGCAGTGAAAGGACAGGGGGCTTCGACGAGCAGTACTTC. It yields the protein CASSERTGGFDEQYF. The chain couples TRBV6-1 to TRBJ2-7; TRBD1 matches 11 bases. The CDR3 spans 15 residues. The V segment lost 2 bases and the J segment 5 bases; nucleotides outside the gene matches: 5. Germline V gene lookup returns CDR1 MNHNS and CDR2 SASEGT.

The rearrangement links TRBV7-3 to TRBJ2-5; no definite D call. This CDR3 comprises 10 residues. CDR1 and CDR2 (germline): SGHTA, FQGTGA. V lost 6 bases and J 5 bases, leaving 4 bases between the germline ends. The chain's CDR3 is CASRRETQYF. CDR3 nucleotides: TGTGCCAGCAGGCGGGAGACCCAGTACTTC.

The chain combines TRBV18 with TRBJ2-7, with D maybe TRBD1 (6 bases). This CDR3 is built from 15 residues. Trimming left V 3 bases short and J 3 bases short, with 15 bases between. Germline assignment: CDR1 KGHSH and CDR2 LQKENI. This chain's CDR3 is CASSPGQIPVYEQYF. In DNA, the CDR3 is TGTGCCAGCTCACCTGGACAGATTCCCGTCTACGAGCAGTACTTC.

The CDR3 sequence is CAWTQGAEAFF. CDR3 DNA: TGTGCCTGGACCCAGGGGGCTGAAGCTTTCTTT. J is TRBJ1-1 and V is TRBV30, with 7 nucleotides matching TRBD1. CDR3 length equals 11 residues. CDR1 is GTSNPN and CDR2 is SVGIG in the germline V gene (reference sequence). The J segment lost 6 bases and the V segment lost 4 bases, leaving 2 bases of the junction unmatched.

J is TRBJ2-1 and V is TRBV6-1, with 8 positions matching TRBD2. The length of the CDR3 is 15 residues. Unmatched junction bases numbered 8, after V lost 6 bases and J lost 4 bases. Germline V gene sequence: CDR1 MNHNS, CDR2 SASEGT. Written as DNA, the CDR3 is TGTGCCAGCAGCAGCGGGGGTACCTCGTACAATGAGCAGTTCTTC. Residues: CASSSGGTSYNEQFF.

This rearrangement joins TRBV5-4 to TRBJ2-3; a possible D gene is TRBD1 (6 bases). Germline V lookup: CDR1 SGHNT, CDR2 YYREEE (reference sequence). The CDR3 length is 14 residues. The germline V and J ends were trimmed by 0 bases and 2 bases, with 7 bases remaining between them. Here the CDR3 DNA reads TGTGCCAGCAGCTTGGGACAGGTCACAGATACGCAGTATTTT. Its protein is CASSLGQVTDTQYF.

The DNA for the CDR3 is TGTGCCAGCAGTGTGACTAGCGGGAGGGCCAGAGAGACCCAGTACTTC. Amino acid sequence: CASSVTSGRARETQYF. The chain employs TRBV25-1 and TRBJ2-5, with 14 bases fitting TRBD2. V gave up 4 bases and J gave up 4 bases; unmatched junction bases: 5. Germline loops: CDR1 MGHDK, CDR2 SYGVNS. The CDR3 sequence is 16 residues long.

As regards this clone: The junction shows a germline mismatch at one end, possibly a read error. V and J are TRBV2 and TRBJ2-7; the match to TRBD2 covers 10 bases. The CDR3 runs 10 residues. Germline V lookup: CDR1 SNHLY, CDR2 FYNNEI. The CDR3 sequence is CASGTSVAFF. In DNA, the CDR3 is TGTGCCAGCGGGACTAGCGTAGCTTTCTTC.

The chain couples TRBV18 to TRBJ2-3, with 9 bases aligning to TRBD2. CDR3 size: 15 residues. Per the germline V gene, CDR1 is KGHSH and CDR2 is LQKENI. The V and J ends lost 0 bases and 6 bases, in that order; junction bases with no gene match: 4. The CDR3 DNA sequence: TGTGCCAGCTCACCACCACTAGCGGGTGCGGATACGCAGTATTTT. Translating it yields CASSPPLAGADTQYF.

The chain uses TRBV29-1 and TRBJ2-1, with 11 nucleotides matching TRBD1. Germline V gene sequence: CDR1 SQVTM, CDR2 ANQGSEA. There are 16 residues in the CDR3. The J segment lost 4 bases and the V segment lost 7 bases, leaving 12 bases of the junction unmatched. The CDR3: CSAKLRDRGLYNEQFF. As DNA, the CDR3 is TGCAGCGCCAAACTCCGGGACAGGGGGTTGTACAATGAGCAGTTCTTC.